These 16 T cell receptor beta chains came from one sample sequenced in a study of cytomegalovirus exposure and HLA in healthy donors (dated by TCRdb to about 2017). Library preparation employed the immunoSEQ multiplex PCR assay. Drawn from immuneACCESS, this table holds only the in-frame rearrangements with V and J called that TCRdb kept. Clones are partly lost; checked studies trace under half to an unresolved V gene and leave the rest unexplained. This sample gives 250,000 to 400,000 clones in total; 88% of them show up just once. Jointly, the top ten make up around 1% of the sample. The sample consisted of PBMCs. The source of these receptors is a man in his thirties or forties in good health and CMV-seronegative.

The CDR3 nucleotides read TGTGCCACCAGCAGTCCCGATCACGCGGGGGGGAGGGTGGAGACCCAGTACTTC. As protein: CATSSPDHAGGRVETQYF. The rearrangement uses TRBV15 and TRBJ2-5; 9 nucleotides align to TRBD2. This CDR3 is 18 amino acids long. The V gene's germline CDR1 is LNHNV and CDR2 YYDKDF (reference sequence). V shed 3 bases and J 5 bases; nucleotides not matched to a gene: 16.

The CDR3 spells CASSLGRGDQPQHF. DNA of the CDR3: TGCGCCAGCAGCTTGGGGCGGGGTGATCAGCCCCAGCATTTT. The chain combines TRBV5-1 with TRBJ1-5; no firm D call. Germline V gene sequence: CDR1 SGHRS, CDR2 YFSETQ. The length of the CDR3 is 14 residues. The V end was cut by 0 bases, the J end by 5 bases, with 9 bases between.

The rearrangement joins TRBV7-2 to TRBJ2-3; 7 bases line up with TRBD2. The CDR3 covers 19 residues. V gave up 2 bases and J gave up 0 bases; unmatched junction bases: 14. In germline, CDR1 is SGHTA, CDR2 FQGNSA. In DNA, the CDR3 is TGTGCCAGCAGCTTACGGCCACTACTGCGGGGGTCCAGCACAGATACGCAGTATTTT. It encodes CASSLRPLLRGSSTDTQYF. Filled out from reference TRBV7-2 and TRBJ2-3, the complete variable domain reads GAGVSQSPSNKVTEKGKDVELRCDPISGHTALYWYRQSLGQGLEFLIYFQGNSAPDKSGLPSDRFSAERTGGSVSTLTIQRTQQEDSAVYLCASSLRPLLRGSSTDTQYFGPGTRLTVL.

This clone was picked up one time. The rearrangement joins TRBV2 to TRBJ2-3; possible D gene TRBD1, 5 bases. V was clipped by 8 bases and J by 0 bases, with 12 bases between them. This CDR3 is 14 amino acids long. CDR1 and CDR2 from the germline V gene are SNHLY and FYNNEI. The CDR3 nucleotides read TGTGCCAGCCCGCCGACAGCTAGCACAGATACGCAGTATTTT. Translated: CASPPTASTDTQYF.

The chain couples TRBV10-1 to TRBJ2-1; D is perhaps TRBD2 (5 bases). Germline values: CDR1 WNHNN, CDR2 SYGVQD (reference sequence). The CDR3 runs to 13 residues. V was shortened by 2 bases and J by 4 bases, with 6 bases between the two germline ends. Here the CDR3 reads CASSEGLYNEQFF. The CDR3 DNA follows: TGCGCCAGCAGTGAGGGACTTTACAATGAGCAGTTCTTC.

V is TRBV7-9 and J is TRBJ1-2; TRBD1 matches 11 bases. J was trimmed by 7 bases and V by 4 bases; bases with no gene match: 11. The CDR3 is made up of 16 amino acids. The germline gives CDR1 SEHNR, CDR2 FQNEAQ (reference sequence). CDR3 nucleotides: TGTGCCAGCAGCTCTAGCTCCGGACAGGGGGCAGGTGGCTACACCTTC. This codes for CASSSSSGQGAGGYTF.

The chain joins TRBV29-1 to TRBJ2-1, with D perhaps TRBD2 (5 bases). The CDR3 loop spans 11 amino acids. Germline loops: CDR1 SQVTM, CDR2 ANQGSEA. The V end was cut by 6 bases, the J end by 9 bases, with 12 bases between. The DNA for the CDR3 is TGCAGCGTCGCTAGCTTCGGTGAGCAGTTCTTC. It yields the protein CSVASFGEQFF.

The chain carries TRBV10-3 and TRBJ2-3; maybe TRBD1 (6 bases). This CDR3 is built from 14 residues. Germline CDR1 is ENHRY and CDR2 is SYGVKD. The germline V and J ends were trimmed by 7 bases and 3 bases, with 14 bases remaining between them. The CDR3 sequence is CAIKIQGQTDTQYF. CDR3 coding DNA: TGTGCCATCAAGATACAGGGCCAGACAGATACGCAGTATTTT.

The chain joins TRBV14 to TRBJ1-2, with 8 bases lining up with TRBD1. J lost 4 bases, V lost 3 bases, and 4 bases had no gene match. The CDR3 has 14 residues. CDR1 and CDR2 (germline): SGHDN, FVKESK. The CDR3, as DNA: TGTGCCAGCAGCCACCGGACAGGGAGCTATGGCTACACCTTC. Its translation: CASSHRTGSYGYTF. The complete variable domain, with remaining parts taken from reference TRBV14 and TRBJ1-2, reads EAGVTQFPSHSVIEKGQTVTLRCDPISGHDNLYWYRRVMGKEIKFLLHFVKESKQDESGMPNNRFLAERTGGTYSTLKVQPAELEDSGVYFCASSHRTGSYGYTFGSGTRLTVV.

V is TRBV5-1 and J is TRBJ2-1; D is unresolved. From germline, CDR1 is SGHRS and CDR2 YFSETQ. V gave up 0 bases and J gave up 7 bases, with 11 bases separating them. This CDR3 contains 14 residues. Written as DNA, the CDR3 is TGCGCCAGCAGCTTGGGTCGGGTTGAAAATGAGCAGTTCTTC. Protein: CASSLGRVENEQFF.

This chain uses TRBV18 with TRBJ1-4; 7 positions match TRBD1. This CDR3 is built from 16 residues. Losses at the gene ends were 0 bases for V and 7 bases for J; bases not matched to a gene: 8. CDR1 is KGHSH and CDR2 is LQKENI in the germline V gene. The chain's CDR3 is CASSPPTGKRAEKLFF. As DNA, the CDR3 is TGTGCCAGCTCACCACCGACAGGGAAAAGGGCTGAAAAACTGTTTTTT.

This chain connects TRBV7-8 to TRBJ2-2; TRBD1 matches 12 bases. The V segment lost 5 bases and the J segment 3 bases; nucleotides outside the gene matches: 4. This CDR3 contains 16 residues. Germline lookup yields CDR1 SGHVS and CDR2 FQNEAQ. CDR3 in amino acids: CASSRGQGADTGELFF. CDR3 DNA sequence: TGTGCCAGCAGCCGGGGACAGGGGGCGGACACCGGGGAGCTGTTTTTT.

V and J are TRBV4-3 and TRBJ2-1; 7 nucleotides align to TRBD1. V was pared by 3 bases and J by 5 bases, with 7 bases of the junction left unmatched. CDR3 length: 15 residues. Germline V gene sequence: CDR1 LGHNA, CDR2 YSLEER. This CDR3 reads CASSQGTGTDNEQFF. In DNA form, the CDR3 reads TGCGCCAGCAGCCAGGGAACCGGGACAGACAATGAGCAGTTCTTC.

The chain uses TRBV4-3 and TRBJ2-3; D uncertain. CDR3 length: 13 amino acids. In germline, CDR1 is LGHNA, CDR2 YSLEER. The V end was cut by 3 bases, the J end by 8 bases, with 12 bases between. CDR3 DNA: TGCGCCAGCAGCCATATTCAGGATGGTACGCAGTATTTT. Amino acid sequence: CASSHIQDGTQYF.

This clone came up once. The CDR3: CASSTGGLAKNIQYF. The CDR3 coding sequence is TGTGCCAGCAGCACCGGGGGACTAGCCAAAAACATTCAGTACTTC. The rearrangement uses TRBV6-5 and TRBJ2-4, with a weak D call TRBD2 (6 bases). Trimming left V 6 bases short and J 0 bases short, with 12 bases between. The CDR3 has 15 amino acids. Germline V gene lookup returns CDR1 MNHEY and CDR2 SVGAGI.

The J gene is TRBJ1-5, the V gene TRBV6-1, with D unclear. The CDR3 has 16 residues. The V and J ends lost 4 bases and 1 base respectively, with 14 bases between them. From germline, CDR1 is MNHNS and CDR2 SASEGT. The CDR3 sequence is CASSVIAAQSNQPQHF. The CDR3 DNA reads as TGTGCCAGCAGTGTGATAGCGGCACAGAGCAATCAGCCCCAGCATTTT.